The 5 T cell receptor beta chains in this list originate from one sample, sequenced in a study of OX40 agonist ivuxolimab in advanced cancers. Only in-frame clones appear in the TCRdb table, and some are missing; sequencing was by immunoSEQ multiplex PCR. In the table there are 86,000 or so clones, roughly 92% of which are singletons. This specimen was CD4+ or CD8+ T cells sorted from blood, taken in a trial of the OX40 agonist ivuxolimab. These TCRs come from an adult with an advanced solid tumor such as melanoma, head and neck, liver or kidney cancer.

This sequence joins TRBV7-9 and TRBJ1-3; TRBD1 might be the D (5 bases). CDR1 and CDR2 (germline): SEHNR, FQNEAQ (reference sequence). There are 14 residues in the CDR3. V was clipped by 5 bases and J by 0 bases, with 8 bases between them. Written as DNA, the CDR3 is TGTGCCAGCAGCCAGGGAATCTCTGGAAACACCATATATTTT. Translation: CASSQGISGNTIYF.

The CDR3 DNA follows: TGTGCCAGCAGCCAGCCCGGGACAGCCCTCGTGGCCAAAGAGACCCAGTACTTC. Protein sequence: CASSQPGTALVAKETQYF. This chain joins TRBV28 and TRBJ2-5, with 7 bases matching TRBD1. J was trimmed by 3 bases and V by 6 bases; bases with no gene match: 19. This CDR3 contains 18 residues. In germline, CDR1 is MDHEN, CDR2 SYDVKM.

The rearrangement joins TRBV30 to TRBJ1-6; 8 positions match TRBD1. Trimming at V came to 4 bases and at J to 9 bases, leaving 11 bases not matched to a gene. CDR3 length: 15 amino acids. Germline values: CDR1 GTSNPN, CDR2 SVGIG (reference sequence). The DNA for the CDR3 is TGTGCCTGGACCCTTCTTGGACAGGGAGGTTCACCCCTCCACTTT. It translates to CAWTLLGQGGSPLHF.

The chain carries TRBV5-6 and TRBJ1-4, with D perhaps matching TRBD1 (6 bases). Trimming shortened V by 4 bases and J by 2 bases, and 9 bases separated the two germline ends. The germline CDR1 and CDR2 sequences are SGHDT and YYEEEE. The CDR3 sequence is 14 residues long. The CDR3 DNA reads as TGTGCCAGCAGCCCGACAGGTACTAATGAAAAACTGTTTTTT. This translates into CASSPTGTNEKLFF.

This clone was observed a handful of times. CDR3 sequence: CASSLLAGLTSPLHF. CDR3 coding DNA: TGTGCCAGCAGTTTATTGGCGGGACTCACTTCACCCCTCCACTTT. V gene TRBV27 combines with J gene TRBJ1-6; the D gene is possibly TRBD1 (5 bases). This CDR3 has 15 residues. Germline loops: CDR1 MNHEY, CDR2 SMNVEV (reference sequence). Trimming removed 1 base from V and 9 bases from J, with 13 bases in between.